This paragraph covers one T cell receptor beta chain sequence. The V and J ends lost 2 bases and 7 bases respectively, with 9 bases between them. Germline V gives CDR1 MNHEY, CDR2 SMNVEV (reference sequence). The CDR3 covers 12 residues. This specimen comes from a study of blood T cell repertoires in COVID-19. Assay used: immunoSEQ multiplex PCR; TCRdb lists only in-frame clones, some missing. Of about 80,000 clones detected, 78% appear once; the ten largest clones hold approximately 15%. The sequence was collected from a human donor in a cohort sampled during active COVID-19. The sequenced material came from peripheral blood. V usage is TRBV27 and J usage is TRBJ2-7; TRBD2 is a possible D gene (6 bases). The CDR3 sequence: CASSLPGGEQYF. The CDR3 region has the DNA TGTGCCAGCAGTTTACCCGGGGGTGAGCAGTACTTC.